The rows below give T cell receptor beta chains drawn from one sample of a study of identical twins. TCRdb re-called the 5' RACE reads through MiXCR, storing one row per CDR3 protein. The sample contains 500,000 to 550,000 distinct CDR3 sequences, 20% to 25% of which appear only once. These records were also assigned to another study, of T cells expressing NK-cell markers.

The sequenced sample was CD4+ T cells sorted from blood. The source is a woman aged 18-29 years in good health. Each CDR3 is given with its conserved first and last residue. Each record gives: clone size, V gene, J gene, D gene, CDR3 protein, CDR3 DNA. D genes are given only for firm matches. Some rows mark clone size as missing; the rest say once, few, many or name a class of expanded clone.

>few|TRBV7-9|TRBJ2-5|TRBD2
CASSFQTSVAETQYF
TGTGCCAGCAGCTTCCAGACTAGCGTCGCAGAGACCCAGTACTTC
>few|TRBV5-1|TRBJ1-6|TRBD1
CASSPGQVNSPLHF
TGCGCCAGCAGCCCTGGACAGGTTAATTCACCCCTCCACTTT
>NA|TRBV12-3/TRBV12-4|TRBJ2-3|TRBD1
CASSLTPRGPTDTQYF
TGTGCCAGCAGCCTGACTCCGAGGGGGCCGACAGATACGCAGTATTTT
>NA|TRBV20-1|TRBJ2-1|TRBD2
CRAAGGGIHEQFF
TGCAGAGCAGCGGGGGGGGGGATCCATGAGCAGTTCTTC
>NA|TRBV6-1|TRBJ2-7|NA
CATTRWGGHEQYF
TGTGCCACCACGAGGTGGGGCGGCCACGAGCAGTACTTC
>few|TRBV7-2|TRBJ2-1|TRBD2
CASSLDSGRRGNEQFF
TGTGCCAGCAGCTTAGACTCCGGGAGGAGGGGCAATGAGCAGTTCTTC
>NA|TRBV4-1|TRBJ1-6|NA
CASSQGREDSPLHF
TGCGCCAGCAGCCAAGGCAGGGAGGATTCACCCCTCCACTTT
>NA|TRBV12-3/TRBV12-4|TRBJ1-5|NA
CASSLARYSNQPQHF
TGTGCCAGCAGTCTAGCCCGGTATAGCAATCAGCCCCAGCATTTT
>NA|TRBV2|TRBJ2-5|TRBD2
CASRTLAGAQETQYF
TGTGCCAGCAGAACACTAGCGGGAGCCCAAGAGACCCAGTACTTC
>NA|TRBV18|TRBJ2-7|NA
CAARGGSYEQYF
TGTGCCGCTCGAGGGGGTTCCTACGAGCAGTACTTC
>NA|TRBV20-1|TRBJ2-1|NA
CSARKDRDNNEQFF
TGCAGTGCTCGGAAGGACAGAGATAACAATGAGCAGTTCTTC